This T cell receptor (beta chain) was sequenced during a study of shared clonotypes between healthy human individuals. A word on this clone: Other DNA sequences from this sample encode an identical CDR3 as well.

The table came from immunoSEQ multiplex PCR; TCRdb's copy has only in-frame clones and leaves some out. The sample lists more than 400,000 clones, 95% to 97% seen once, with 0.06% in the top ten. This CDR3 is 12 amino acids long. Germline V gene lookup returns CDR1 SQVTM and CDR2 ANQGSEA. The ends lost 4 bases at V and 6 bases at J; junction bases unmatched: 1. The receptor was isolated from a woman in her thirties in good health. The chain recombines TRBV29-1 with TRBJ2-7; 12 nucleotides align to TRBD1. Sequencing was done on a sample of naive CD4+ T cells sorted from blood. Subset specified: CD45RA+ positively selected. The CDR3 sequence: CSVGDRGREQYF. The DNA of the CDR3 is TGCAGCGTTGGGGACAGGGGGCGCGAGCAGTACTTC.